Below, 20 T cell receptor beta chains from the same sample are listed, as sequenced in a study of cytomegalovirus exposure and HLA in healthy donors. Vbeta (60) and Jbeta (13) primers were used in the PCR. The table came from immunoSEQ multiplex PCR; TCRdb's copy has only in-frame clones and leaves some out. The sample lists around 64,000 clones, roughly 74% occurring once. The specimen was PBMCs. These receptors all stem from a young man in good health and CMV-seropositive.

In this sample, this clone turned up once. This chain connects TRBV6-5 to TRBJ1-2; D possibly corresponds to TRBD1 (6 bases). This CDR3 is 15 amino acids long. The germline V gene has CDR1 MNHEY and CDR2 SVGAGI. Trimming pared 2 bases from V and 4 bases from J, leaving 14 bases between. CDR3 residues: CASSYPMGHGYGYTF. CDR3 coding DNA: TGTGCCAGCAGTTACCCGATGGGACATGGCTATGGCTACACCTTC.

This clone was counted ten times or more. The gene calls are TRBV6-1 and TRBJ1-1, with TRBD1 as a possible D gene (6 bases). Per the germline V gene, CDR1 is MNHNS and CDR2 is SASEGT. This CDR3 is built from 12 residues. V shed 11 bases and J shed 6 bases, with 16 bases lying between them. The DNA of the CDR3 is TGTGCCTCATGGGACACCCGACCTGAAGCTTTCTTT. It translates to CASWDTRPEAFF.

In its sample, this clone ranks as medium-sized. J is TRBJ2-3 and V is TRBV4-1; TRBD1 matches 10 bases. The CDR3 sequence is 16 residues long. The germline CDR1 and CDR2 sequences are MGHRA and YSYEKL. V was pared by 4 bases and J by 3 bases, with 7 bases of the junction left unmatched. The CDR3 DNA sequence: TGCGCCAGCAGCCCGGGGACAGGGGTTTCGACAGATACGCAGTATTTT. This gives the protein CASSPGTGVSTDTQYF.

This clone was detected a few times. V and J are TRBV19 and TRBJ1-1; 9 bases are a match to TRBD1. J was trimmed by 4 bases and V by 5 bases; bases with no gene match: 2. The germline V gene encodes CDR1 LNHDA and CDR2 SQIVND (reference sequence). The CDR3 has 13 residues. The DNA of the CDR3 is TGTGCCAGTAGTGACAGGGGGGCCACTGAAGCTTTCTTT. Translated: CASSDRGATEAFF.

This clone has only a few counts. The chain joins TRBV6-6 to TRBJ1-3, with 7 bases fitting TRBD1. The CDR3 extends over 15 amino acids. From germline, CDR1 is MNHNY and CDR2 SVGAGI (reference sequence). Trimming cost V 6 bases and J 3 bases; bases outside gene matches: 8. Here the CDR3 reads CASRRGGQDGNTIYF. CDR3 nucleotides: TGTGCCAGCAGGAGGGGTGGACAGGATGGAAACACCATATATTTT.

The chain employs TRBV30 and TRBJ2-1; D call uncertain. Germline V gene data show CDR1 as GTSNPN and CDR2 as SVGIG (reference sequence). The V gene lost 4 bases and the J gene lost 0 bases, with 7 bases spanning the gap. The CDR3 length is 13 residues. This chain's CDR3 is CAWKANSYNEQFF. The CDR3, as DNA: TGTGCCTGGAAAGCAAACTCCTACAATGAGCAGTTCTTC.

The DNA of the CDR3 is TGTGCCATCGAGGGAGGAACCGGGGCTTCTGGCTACACCTTC. Its protein is CAIEGGTGASGYTF. The chain has TRBV10-3 and TRBJ1-2; weak D call: TRBD1 (5 bases). V lost 8 bases to trimming and J lost 7 bases, with 20 bases between them. Looked up from germline, CDR1 is ENHRY and CDR2 is SYGVKD. This CDR3 region has 14 residues.

V usage is TRBV19 and J usage is TRBJ2-1, with 9 bases aligning to TRBD2. This CDR3 region has 15 residues. Looked up from germline, CDR1 is LNHDA and CDR2 is SQIVND (reference sequence). V shed 4 bases, J shed 8 bases, and the junction held 9 bases outside the gene matches. The chain's CDR3 is CASSRRGGRADEQFF. The DNA of the CDR3 is TGTGCCAGTAGTAGGCGGGGCGGGAGGGCCGATGAGCAGTTCTTC.

This chain uses TRBV4-1 with TRBJ2-2; 12 positions agree with TRBD2. The CDR3 covers 22 residues. The germline V gene encodes CDR1 MGHRA and CDR2 YSYEKL. V shed 1 base and J 3 bases; nucleotides not matched to a gene: 18. In DNA, the CDR3 is TGCGCCAGCAGCCAAGTAGGGGGACAGGGGACTAGCGGGTCCGGCGACACCGGGGAGCTGTTTTTT. Encoded protein: CASSQVGGQGTSGSGDTGELFF.

The chain employs TRBV6-1 and TRBJ1-2; no clear D gene. The CDR3 has 13 amino acids. Germline V gene data show CDR1 as MNHNS and CDR2 as SASEGT. The germline V and J ends were trimmed by 4 bases and 2 bases, with 8 bases remaining between them. The CDR3 region is CASSVGRNYGYTF. Here the CDR3 DNA reads TGTGCCAGCAGTGTGGGCAGAAACTATGGCTACACCTTC.

The chain carries TRBV10-2 and TRBJ1-2; TRBD1 agrees at 10 bases. Trimming at V came to 3 bases and at J to 7 bases, leaving 5 bases not matched to a gene. Germline CDR1 is WSHSY and CDR2 is SAAADI. The length of the CDR3 is 14 residues. CDR3 sequence reads: CASSEPGQGFGYTF. Written as DNA, the CDR3 is TGCGCCAGCAGTGAACCGGGACAGGGGTTTGGCTACACCTTC.

This chain links TRBV13 with TRBJ1-1; D is uncertain. CDR1 and CDR2 (germline): PRHDT, FYEKMQ (reference sequence). V was pared by 5 bases and J by 6 bases, with 10 bases between. The CDR3 has 12 amino acids. The CDR3: CASSPGNAEAFF. The CDR3 DNA reads TGTGCCAGCAGCCCCGGGAATGCTGAAGCTTTCTTT.

On this clone itself: The same CDR3 arises from other DNA sequences in this sample as well. V is TRBV9 and J is TRBJ2-5; 7 positions match TRBD2. The germline CDR1 and CDR2 sequences are SGDLS and YYNGEE. J gave up 1 base and V 4 bases, and 4 bases lay outside the gene matches. The CDR3 is 14 residues long. In nucleotides, the CDR3 is TGTGCCAGCAGCCCCGGGACTATCCAAGAGACCCAGTACTTC. Amino acid sequence: CASSPGTIQETQYF.

The V call is TRBV6-1, the J call TRBJ2-7; tentatively, D is TRBD1 (7 bases). The V gene's germline CDR1 is MNHNS and CDR2 SASEGT. Trimming took off 4 bases at V and 2 bases at J, with 12 bases between the two ends. CDR3 size: 14 residues. CDR3 in amino acids: CASSVGGQTYEQYF. In DNA, the CDR3 is TGTGCCAGCAGTGTCGGGGGACAGACCTACGAGCAGTACTTC.

J is TRBJ2-7 and V is TRBV19; a possible D gene is TRBD2 (6 bases). The CDR3 consists of 16 residues. V was shortened by 5 bases and J by 1 base, with 18 bases between the two germline ends. Germline V CDR1 and CDR2: LNHDA, SQIVND (reference sequence). CDR3 loop: CASSPGTGTLSYEQYF. CDR3 DNA: TGTGCCAGTAGTCCCGGTACCGGGACTCTATCCTACGAGCAGTACTTC. The whole variable domain, remainder taken from reference TRBV19 and TRBJ2-7, is DGGITQSPKYLFRKEGQNVTLSCEQNLNHDAMYWYRQDPGQGLRLIYYSQIVNDFQKGDIAEGYSVSREKKESFPLTVTSAQKNPTAFYLCASSPGTGTLSYEQYFGPGTRLTVT.

The chain carries TRBV29-1 and TRBJ2-3; 11 bases are a match to TRBD2. CDR1 and CDR2 from the germline V gene are SQVTM and ANQGSEA. The J segment lost 2 bases and the V segment lost 0 bases, leaving 4 bases of the junction unmatched. CDR3 length: 16 residues. In DNA, the CDR3 is TGCAGCGTTGAAGACGGGACTAGCGGCCTCACAGATACGCAGTATTTT. Its translation is CSVEDGTSGLTDTQYF.

The rearrangement links TRBV6-5 to TRBJ1-1, with 7 positions matching TRBD1. Trimming at V came to 10 bases and at J to 1 base, leaving 9 bases not matched to a gene. This CDR3 has 14 residues. Germline V gene data show CDR1 as MNHEY and CDR2 as SVGAGI. CDR3: CAIKNNRGNTEAFF. In DNA form, the CDR3 reads TGTGCCATAAAGAATAACAGGGGGAACACTGAAGCTTTCTTT.

The rearrangement uses TRBV5-1 and TRBJ1-1; tentative D call: TRBD1 (6 bases). This CDR3 region has 14 residues. Germline loops: CDR1 SGHRS, CDR2 YFSETQ. V was cut by 7 bases and J by 0 bases, with 13 bases left in between. The CDR3 sequence: CASGAGGVNTEAFF. In DNA, the CDR3 is TGCGCCAGCGGGGCGGGGGGCGTGAACACTGAAGCTTTCTTT.

This clone has at least ten counts. The chain combines TRBV4-2 with TRBJ1-2; D gene unclear. The CDR3 spans 14 residues. Germline values: CDR1 LGHNA, CDR2 YNFKEQ. Trimming took 0 bases from V and 3 from J, leaving 8 bases between them. The CDR3 is CASSQDTSDYGYTF. The CDR3 DNA reads TGTGCCAGCAGCCAAGATACCAGTGACTATGGCTACACCTTC.

J is TRBJ1-2 and V is TRBV29-1, with 9 bases matching TRBD1. The CDR3 length is 15 residues. V was pared by 5 bases and J by 4 bases, with 11 bases of the junction left unmatched. CDR1 and CDR2 from the germline V gene are SQVTM and ANQGSEA. CDR3 nucleotides: TGCAGCGTTCCAGGGGGGGGACAGGGATTCTATGGCTACACCTTC. Its translation is CSVPGGGQGFYGYTF. The complete variable domain, with remaining parts taken from reference TRBV29-1 and TRBJ1-2, reads SAVISQKPSRDICQRGTSLTIQCQVDSQVTMMFWYRQQPGQSLTLIATANQGSEATYESGFVIDKFPISRPNLTFSTLTVSNMSPEDSSIYLCSVPGGGQGFYGYTFGSGTRLTVV.